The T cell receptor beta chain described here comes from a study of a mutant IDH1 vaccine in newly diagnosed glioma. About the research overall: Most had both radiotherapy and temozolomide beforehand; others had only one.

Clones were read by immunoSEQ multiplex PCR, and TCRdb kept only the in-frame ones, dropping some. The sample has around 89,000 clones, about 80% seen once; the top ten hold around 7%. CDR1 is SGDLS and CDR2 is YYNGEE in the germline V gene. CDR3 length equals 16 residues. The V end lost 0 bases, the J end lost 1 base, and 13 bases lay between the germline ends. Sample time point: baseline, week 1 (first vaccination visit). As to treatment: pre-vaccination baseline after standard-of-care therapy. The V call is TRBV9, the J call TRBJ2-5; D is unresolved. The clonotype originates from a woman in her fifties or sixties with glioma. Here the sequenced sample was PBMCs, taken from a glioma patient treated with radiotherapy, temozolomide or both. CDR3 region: CASSVAPHAPQETQYF. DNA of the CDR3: TGTGCCAGCAGCGTAGCCCCACACGCTCCCCAAGAGACCCAGTACTTC.